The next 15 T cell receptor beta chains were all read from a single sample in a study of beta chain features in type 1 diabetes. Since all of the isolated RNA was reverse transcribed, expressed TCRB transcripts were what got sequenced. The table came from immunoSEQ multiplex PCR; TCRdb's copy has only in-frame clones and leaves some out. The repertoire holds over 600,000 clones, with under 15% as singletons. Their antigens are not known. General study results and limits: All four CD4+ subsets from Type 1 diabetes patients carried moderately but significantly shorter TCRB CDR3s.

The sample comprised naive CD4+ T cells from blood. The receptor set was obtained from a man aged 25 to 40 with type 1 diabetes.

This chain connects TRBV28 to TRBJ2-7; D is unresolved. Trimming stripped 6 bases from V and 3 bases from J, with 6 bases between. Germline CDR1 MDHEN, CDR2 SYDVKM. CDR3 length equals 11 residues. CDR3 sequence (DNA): TGTGCCAGCAGCAGACACTACGAGCAGTACTTC. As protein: CASSRHYEQYF. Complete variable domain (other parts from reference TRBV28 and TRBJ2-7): DVKVTQSSRYLVKRTGEKVFLECVQDMDHENMFWYRQDPGLGLRLIYFSYDVKMKEKGDIPEGYSVSREKKERFSLILESASTNQTSMYLCASSRHYEQYFGPGTRLTVT.

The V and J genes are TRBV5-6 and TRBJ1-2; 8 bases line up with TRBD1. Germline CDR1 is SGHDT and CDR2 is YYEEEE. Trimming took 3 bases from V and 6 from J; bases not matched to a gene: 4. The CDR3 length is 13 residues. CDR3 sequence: CASSWTGRNGYTF. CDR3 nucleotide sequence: TGTGCCAGCAGCTGGACAGGGAGGAATGGCTACACCTTC. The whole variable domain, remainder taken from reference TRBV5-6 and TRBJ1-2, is DAGVTQSPTHLIKTRGQQVTLRCSPKSGHDTVSWYQQALGQGPQFIFQYYEEEERQRGNFPDRFSGHQFPNYSSELNVNALLLGDSALYLCASSWTGRNGYTFGSGTRLTVV.

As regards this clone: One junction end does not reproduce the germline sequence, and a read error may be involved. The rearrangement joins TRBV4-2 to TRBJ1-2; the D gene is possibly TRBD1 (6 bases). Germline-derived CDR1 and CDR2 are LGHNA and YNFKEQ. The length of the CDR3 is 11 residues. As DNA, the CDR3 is TGTGCCAGCAGCCACCAGGGGTCCCCGATATTC. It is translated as CASSHQGSPIF.

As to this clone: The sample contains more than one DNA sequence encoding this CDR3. The CDR3 bases are TGTGCCAGCAGTTCCCCCTCGGGGGCTGGAAACACCATATATTTT. This translates into CASSSPSGAGNTIYF. The chain is built from TRBV28 and TRBJ1-3, with D possibly TRBD1 on 5 matching bases. The V gene's germline CDR1 is MDHEN and CDR2 SYDVKM. V dropped 4 bases and J dropped 2 bases, with 12 bases sitting between them. The CDR3 is 15 amino acids.

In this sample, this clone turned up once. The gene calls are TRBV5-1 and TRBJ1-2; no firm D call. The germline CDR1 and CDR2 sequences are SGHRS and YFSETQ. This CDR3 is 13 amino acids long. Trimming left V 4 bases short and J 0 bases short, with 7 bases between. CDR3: CASSMASNYGYTF. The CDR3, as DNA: TGCGCCAGCAGCATGGCTTCTAACTATGGCTACACCTTC.

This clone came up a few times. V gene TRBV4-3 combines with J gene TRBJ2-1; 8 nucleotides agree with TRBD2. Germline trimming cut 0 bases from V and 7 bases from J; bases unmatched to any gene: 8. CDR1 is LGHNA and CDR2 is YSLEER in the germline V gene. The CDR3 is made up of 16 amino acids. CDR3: CASSQDLLAVTNEQFF. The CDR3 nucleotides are TGCGCCAGCAGCCAAGATCTACTAGCGGTTACTAATGAGCAGTTCTTC.

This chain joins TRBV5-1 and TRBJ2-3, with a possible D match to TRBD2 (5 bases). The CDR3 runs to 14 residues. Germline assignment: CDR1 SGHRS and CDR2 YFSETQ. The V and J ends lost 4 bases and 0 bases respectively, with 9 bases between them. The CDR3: CASSGGQSTDTQYF. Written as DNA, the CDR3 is TGCGCCAGCAGCGGCGGGCAGAGCACAGATACGCAGTATTTT.

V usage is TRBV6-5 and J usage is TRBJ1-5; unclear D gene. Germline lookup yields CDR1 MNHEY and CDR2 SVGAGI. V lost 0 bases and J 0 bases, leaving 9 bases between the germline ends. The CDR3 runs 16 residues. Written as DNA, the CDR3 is TGTGCCAGCAGTTACTCTCCAGTTTCTAGCAATCAGCCCCAGCATTTT. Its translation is CASSYSPVSSNQPQHF.

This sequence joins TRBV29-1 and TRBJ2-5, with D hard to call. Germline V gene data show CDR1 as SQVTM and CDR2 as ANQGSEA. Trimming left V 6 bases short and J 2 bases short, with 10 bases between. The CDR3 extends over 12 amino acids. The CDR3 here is CSVLEPQETQYF. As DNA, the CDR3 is TGCAGCGTCCTCGAACCTCAAGAGACCCAGTACTTC.

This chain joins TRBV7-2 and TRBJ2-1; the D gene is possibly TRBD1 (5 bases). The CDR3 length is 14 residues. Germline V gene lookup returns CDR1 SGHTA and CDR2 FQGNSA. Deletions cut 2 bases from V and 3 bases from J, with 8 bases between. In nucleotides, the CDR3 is TGTGCCAGCAGCTTACAGGGCATCTACAATGAGCAGTTCTTC. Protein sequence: CASSLQGIYNEQFF.

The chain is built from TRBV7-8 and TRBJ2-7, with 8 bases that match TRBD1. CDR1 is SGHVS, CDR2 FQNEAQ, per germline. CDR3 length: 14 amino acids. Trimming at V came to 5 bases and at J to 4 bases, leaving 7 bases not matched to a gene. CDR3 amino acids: CASSTRTGRYEQYF. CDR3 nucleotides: TGTGCCAGCAGCACAAGGACAGGGAGGTACGAGCAGTACTTC.

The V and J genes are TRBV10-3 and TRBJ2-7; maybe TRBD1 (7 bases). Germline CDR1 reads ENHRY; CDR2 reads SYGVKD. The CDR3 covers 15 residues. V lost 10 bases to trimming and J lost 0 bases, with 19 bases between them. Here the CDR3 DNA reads TGTGCCAGCAAGAGGGCGGGACAGCCCTCCTACGAGCAGTACTTC. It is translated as CASKRAGQPSYEQYF.

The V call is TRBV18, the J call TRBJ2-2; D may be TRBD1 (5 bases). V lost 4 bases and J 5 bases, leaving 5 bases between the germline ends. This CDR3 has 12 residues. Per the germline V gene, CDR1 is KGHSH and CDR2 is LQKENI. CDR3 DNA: TGTGCCAGCTCACAGGGGACCGGGGAGCTGTTTTTT. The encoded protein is CASSQGTGELFF.

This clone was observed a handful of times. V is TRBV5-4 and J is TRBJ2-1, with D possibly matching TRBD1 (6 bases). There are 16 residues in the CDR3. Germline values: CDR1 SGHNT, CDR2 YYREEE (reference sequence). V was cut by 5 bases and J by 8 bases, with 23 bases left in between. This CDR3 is CASSFPPTDSGHEQFF. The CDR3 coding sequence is TGTGCCAGCAGTTTCCCCCCCACGGACAGCGGTCATGAGCAGTTCTTC.

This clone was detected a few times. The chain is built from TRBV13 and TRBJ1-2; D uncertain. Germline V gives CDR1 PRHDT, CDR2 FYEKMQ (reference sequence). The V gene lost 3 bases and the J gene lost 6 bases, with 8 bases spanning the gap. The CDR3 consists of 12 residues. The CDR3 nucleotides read TGTGCCAGCAGCTTCCAGGTAAATGGCTACACCTTC. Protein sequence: CASSFQVNGYTF.